This T cell receptor (beta chain) was found in a study of Ad26.COV2.S vaccination and SARS-CoV-2 variants. Some clones are missing from TCRdb's copy, which holds only in-frame ones; the method was immunoSEQ multiplex PCR. In the table there are around 450,000 clones, approximately 92% of which are singletons. Germline-derived CDR1 and CDR2 are SNHLY and FYNNEI. Deletions cut 6 bases from V and 5 bases from J, with 13 bases between. CDR3 size: 13 residues. Regarding treatment: some 20 received Ad26.COV2.S at low or high dose, single or two shots; 5 received placebo; per-sample allocation not given. At day 63 after the first vaccine or placebo injection, samples were drawn. Recruitment in Boston yielded a donor of adult age, 18-55 years.

The rearrangement links TRBV2 to TRBJ1-1; no clear D gene. This sequence originates from a person between 18 and 65 years old who received the Ad26.COV2.S COVID-19 vaccine or a placebo. This specimen consisted of peripheral blood, obtained in a trial of Ad26.COV2.S vaccine versus placebo. The CDR3 DNA reads TGTGCCAGCAGCCCCACGGGCCGGACTGAAGCTTTCTTT. Protein: CASSPTGRTEAFF.